The entry below gives a single T cell receptor (beta chain) sequence along with its context. PCR used 60 Vbeta primers and 13 Jbeta primers. The method was immunoSEQ multiplex PCR; TCRdb's version includes in-frame clones alone and lacks a portion of them. This sample has 100,000 to 150,000 clones; approximately 84% occur once, and the top ten carry 3.5% to 4.5%. This entry comes from a study of cytomegalovirus exposure and HLA in healthy donors. Study details: About 85 million unique TCR sequences came from HLA-typed donors in an early release.

In germline, CDR1 is SGHDT, CDR2 YYEEEE. With 2 bases removed from V and 0 bases from J, the gap between germline ends came to 6 bases. The CDR3 consists of 15 residues. The receptor's source is a man in his late teens or twenties in good health and CMV-seropositive. Sequencing was carried out using PBMCs. The chain uses TRBV5-6 and TRBJ2-6; weak D call: TRBD1 (6 bases). The CDR3 region has the DNA TGTGCCAGCAGCTTACAGGGCTCTGGGGCCAACGTCCTGACTTTC. Translation: CASSLQGSGANVLTF.